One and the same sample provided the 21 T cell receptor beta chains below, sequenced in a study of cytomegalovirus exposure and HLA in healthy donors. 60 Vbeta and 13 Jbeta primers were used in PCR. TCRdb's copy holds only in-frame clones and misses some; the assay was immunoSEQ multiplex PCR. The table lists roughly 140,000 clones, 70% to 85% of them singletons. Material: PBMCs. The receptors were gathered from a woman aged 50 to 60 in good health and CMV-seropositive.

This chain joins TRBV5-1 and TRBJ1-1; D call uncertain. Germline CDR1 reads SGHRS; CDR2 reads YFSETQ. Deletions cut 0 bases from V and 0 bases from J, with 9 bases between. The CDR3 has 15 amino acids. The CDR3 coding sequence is TGCGCCAGCAGCTTGGGCCAGAACATGAACACTGAAGCTTTCTTT. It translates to CASSLGQNMNTEAFF.

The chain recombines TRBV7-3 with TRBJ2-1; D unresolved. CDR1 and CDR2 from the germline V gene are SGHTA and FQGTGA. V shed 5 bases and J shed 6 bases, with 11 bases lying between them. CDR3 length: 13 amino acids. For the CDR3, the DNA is TGTGCCAGCAGCCCCGGGTTGGGCAATGAGCAGTTCTTC. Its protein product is CASSPGLGNEQFF.

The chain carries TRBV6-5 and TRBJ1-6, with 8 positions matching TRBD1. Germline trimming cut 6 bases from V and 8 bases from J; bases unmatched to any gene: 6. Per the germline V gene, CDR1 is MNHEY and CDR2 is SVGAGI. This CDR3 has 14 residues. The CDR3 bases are TGTGCCAGCAGGCAGGGACAGGCTGATTCACCCCTCCACTTT. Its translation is CASRQGQADSPLHF.

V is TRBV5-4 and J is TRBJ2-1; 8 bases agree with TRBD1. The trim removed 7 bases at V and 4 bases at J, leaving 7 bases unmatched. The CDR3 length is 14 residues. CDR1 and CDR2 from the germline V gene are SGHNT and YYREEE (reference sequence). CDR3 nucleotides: TGTGCCAGCGAAGGACAGGGCCCTTACAATGAGCAGTTCTTC. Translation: CASEGQGPYNEQFF.

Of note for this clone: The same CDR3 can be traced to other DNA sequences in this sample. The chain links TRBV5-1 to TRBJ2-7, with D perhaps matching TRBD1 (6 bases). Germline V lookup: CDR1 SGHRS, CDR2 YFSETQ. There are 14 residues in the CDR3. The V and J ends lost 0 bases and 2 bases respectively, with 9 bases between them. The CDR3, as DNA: TGCGCCAGCAGCTTGGTAGGGGGAGCCTACGAGCAGTACTTC. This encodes CASSLVGGAYEQYF.

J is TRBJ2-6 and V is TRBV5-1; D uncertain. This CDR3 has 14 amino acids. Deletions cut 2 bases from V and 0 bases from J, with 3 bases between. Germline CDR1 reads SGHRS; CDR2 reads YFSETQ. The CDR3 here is CASSFGSGANVLTF. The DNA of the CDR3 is TGCGCCAGCAGCTTCGGCTCTGGGGCCAACGTCCTGACTTTC.

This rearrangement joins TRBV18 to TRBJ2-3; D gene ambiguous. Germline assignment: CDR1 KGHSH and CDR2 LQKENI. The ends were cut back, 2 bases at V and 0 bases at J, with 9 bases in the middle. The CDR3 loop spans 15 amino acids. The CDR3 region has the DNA TGTGCCAGCTCACCAAAGCAATCTAGCACAGATACGCAGTATTTT. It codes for CASSPKQSSTDTQYF. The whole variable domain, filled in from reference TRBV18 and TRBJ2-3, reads NAGVMQNPRHLVRRRGQEARLRCSPMKGHSHVYWYRQLPEEGLKFMVYLQKENIIDESGMPKERFSAEFPKEGPSILRIQQVVRGDSAAYFCASSPKQSSTDTQYFGPGTRLTVL.

CDR3 in DNA: TGTGCCAGCAGGGGAACAGGGGGGGATCCCCTCCACTTT. Its protein is CASRGTGGDPLHF. J is TRBJ1-6 and V is TRBV7-9; 8 nucleotides align to TRBD1. Germline lookup yields CDR1 SEHNR and CDR2 FQNEAQ (reference sequence). The CDR3 runs to 13 residues. J gave up 13 bases and V 6 bases, and 8 bases lay outside the gene matches.

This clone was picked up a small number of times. DNA for the CDR3: TGTGCCACTTCTAGCGGGGGGGCCCCAGATACGCAGTATTTT. Its translation: CATSSGGAPDTQYF. The chain couples TRBV6-1 to TRBJ2-3, with 12 bases aligning to TRBD2. The ends lost 10 bases at V and 4 bases at J; junction bases unmatched: 6. The CDR3 consists of 14 residues. Per the germline V gene, CDR1 is MNHNS and CDR2 is SASEGT.

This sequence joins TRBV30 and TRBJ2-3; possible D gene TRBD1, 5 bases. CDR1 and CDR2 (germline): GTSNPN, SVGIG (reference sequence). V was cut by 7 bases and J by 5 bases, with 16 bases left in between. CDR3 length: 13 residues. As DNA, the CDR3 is TGTGCCTTGTCAGGGAATAGCCAAGATACGCAGTATTTT. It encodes CALSGNSQDTQYF.

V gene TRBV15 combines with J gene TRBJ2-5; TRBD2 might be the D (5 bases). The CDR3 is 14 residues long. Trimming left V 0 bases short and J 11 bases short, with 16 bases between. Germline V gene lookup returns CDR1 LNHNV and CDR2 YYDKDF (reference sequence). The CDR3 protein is CATSRDPSGGEQYF. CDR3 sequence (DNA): TGTGCCACCAGCAGAGACCCCTCGGGTGGGGAGCAGTACTTC.

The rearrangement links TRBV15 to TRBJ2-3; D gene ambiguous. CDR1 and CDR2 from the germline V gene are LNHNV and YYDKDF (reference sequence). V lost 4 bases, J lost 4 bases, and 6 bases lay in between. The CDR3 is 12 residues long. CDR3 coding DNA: TGTGCCACCAGCACCCGAGCAGATACGCAGTATTTT. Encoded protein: CATSTRADTQYF.

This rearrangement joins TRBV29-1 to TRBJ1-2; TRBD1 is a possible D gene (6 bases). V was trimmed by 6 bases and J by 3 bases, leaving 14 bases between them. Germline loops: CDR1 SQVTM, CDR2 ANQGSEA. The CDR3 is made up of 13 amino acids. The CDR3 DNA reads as TGCAGCGTCTCCAAGACAGGCGACTATGGCTACACCTTC. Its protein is CSVSKTGDYGYTF.

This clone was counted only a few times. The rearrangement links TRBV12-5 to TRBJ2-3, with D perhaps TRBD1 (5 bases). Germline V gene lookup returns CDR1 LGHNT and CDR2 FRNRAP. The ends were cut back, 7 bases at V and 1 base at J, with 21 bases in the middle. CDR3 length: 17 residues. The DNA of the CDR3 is TGTGCTAGTGCCATCGGGCCAGGACACGTTCGCACAGATACGCAGTATTTT. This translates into CASAIGPGHVRTDTQYF.

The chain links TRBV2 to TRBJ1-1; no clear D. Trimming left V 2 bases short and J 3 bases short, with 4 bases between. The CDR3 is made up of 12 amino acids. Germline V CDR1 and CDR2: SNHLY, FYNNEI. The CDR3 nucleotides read TGTGCCAGCAGTGAAATAGACACTGAAGCTTTCTTT. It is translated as CASSEIDTEAFF.

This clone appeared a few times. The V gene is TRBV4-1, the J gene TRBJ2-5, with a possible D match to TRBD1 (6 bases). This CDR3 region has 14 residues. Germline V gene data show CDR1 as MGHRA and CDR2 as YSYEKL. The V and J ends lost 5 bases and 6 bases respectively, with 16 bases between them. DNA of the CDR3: TGCGCCAGCAGCGATGCCGAACAGGGCAAGACCCAGTACTTC. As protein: CASSDAEQGKTQYF.

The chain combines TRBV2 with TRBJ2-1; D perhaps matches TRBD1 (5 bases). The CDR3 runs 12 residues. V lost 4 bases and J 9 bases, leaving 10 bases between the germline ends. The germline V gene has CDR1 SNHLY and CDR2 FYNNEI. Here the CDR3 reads CASSGTSAEQFF. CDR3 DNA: TGTGCCAGCAGTGGGACATCTGCTGAGCAGTTCTTC.

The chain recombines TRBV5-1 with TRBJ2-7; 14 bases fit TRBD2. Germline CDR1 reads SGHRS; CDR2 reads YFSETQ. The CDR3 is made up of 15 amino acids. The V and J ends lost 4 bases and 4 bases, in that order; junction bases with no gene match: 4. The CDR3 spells CASSPGLAGAYEQYF. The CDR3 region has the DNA TGCGCCAGCAGCCCGGGACTAGCGGGAGCATACGAGCAGTACTTC.

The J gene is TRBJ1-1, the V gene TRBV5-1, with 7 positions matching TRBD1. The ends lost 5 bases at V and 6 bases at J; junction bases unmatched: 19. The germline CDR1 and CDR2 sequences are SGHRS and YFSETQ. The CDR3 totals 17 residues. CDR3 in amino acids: CASSVGQMSLLAAEAFF. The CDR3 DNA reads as TGCGCCAGCAGTGTGGGACAGATGAGCCTACTCGCGGCTGAAGCTTTCTTT.

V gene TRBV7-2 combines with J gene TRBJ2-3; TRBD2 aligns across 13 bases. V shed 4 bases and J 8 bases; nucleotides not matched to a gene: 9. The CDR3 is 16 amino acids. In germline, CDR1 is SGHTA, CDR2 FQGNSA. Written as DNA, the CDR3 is TGTGCCAGCAGCTGGCCGACTAGCGGGGGGAGGGGTACGCAGTATTTT. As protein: CASSWPTSGGRGTQYF.

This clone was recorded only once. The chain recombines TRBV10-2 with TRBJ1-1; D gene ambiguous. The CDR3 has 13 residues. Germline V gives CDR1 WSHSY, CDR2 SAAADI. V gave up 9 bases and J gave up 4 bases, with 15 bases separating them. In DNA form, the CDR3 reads TGCGCCAGTTGGGTGGCGGCGGGCACTGAAGCTTTCTTT. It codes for CASWVAAGTEAFF.